This T cell receptor beta chain was identified during a study of cytomegalovirus exposure and HLA in healthy donors. Looking at the study overall: One earlier analysis, a look at 150 million to 200 million T cells, found roughly 110 million unique TCR beta sequences. Whole-study findings and limits: In an earlier analysis, about 87% or about 30%: the productive usage of most TCR beta V segments.

This clone was recorded a few times. The target antigen is unknown. V lost 5 bases, J lost 3 bases, and 10 bases lay in between. Germline V gene sequence: CDR1 SGHTA, CDR2 FQGNSA. The CDR3 covers 13 residues. The PCR contained 60 Vbeta and 13 Jbeta primers. The protocol was immunoSEQ multiplex PCR, while the TCRdb copy is restricted to in-frame clones and leaves out a portion. Among 100,000 to 150,000 clones listed, around 83% were seen once. Sequenced input: PBMCs. The chain recombines TRBV7-2 with TRBJ2-5; weak D call: TRBD1 (5 bases). The sequence derives from a woman aged 45-65 years in good health and CMV-seropositive. The CDR3 reads CASSTGQEETQYF. CDR3 bases: TGTGCCAGCAGCACCGGACAAGAAGAGACCCAGTACTTC.